This T cell receptor beta chain was obtained from a study of cytomegalovirus exposure and HLA in healthy donors. About the study: There were fewer than 130 million unique TCR beta sequences, drawn from about 190 million T cells, in an earlier analysis. Unique TCRs from HLA-typed donors, about 78 million of them, were held in an early data release. The study, taken as a whole, reports: It was 160 or so TCR beta chains that were listed as cytomegalovirus-associated. DRB1 showed the most TCR associations and HLA-C the fewest in a later analysis, as rates varied by HLA locus.

The primer mix had 60 Vbeta and 13 Jbeta primers. Data came from immunoSEQ multiplex PCR; TCRdb stores just in-frame clones and leaves some out. The sample consists of 45,000 to 70,000 clones, roughly four fifths of them appearing once. With 10 bases removed from V and 4 bases from J, the gap between germline ends came to 16 bases. The germline V gene encodes CDR1 LNHDA and CDR2 SQIVND (reference sequence). This CDR3 region has 14 residues. Points on this clone: Its matching antigen is unknown.

The sample comprised PBMCs. V and J are TRBV19 and TRBJ2-2; D is possibly TRBD2 (6 bases). The sequence came from a man aged 25-45 years in good health and CMV-seronegative. This chain's CDR3 is CATPGRGGTGELFF. CDR3 in DNA: TGTGCCACCCCGGGAAGGGGAGGCACCGGGGAGCTGTTTTTT. Variable domain in full (rest from reference TRBV19 and TRBJ2-2): DGGITQSPKYLFRKEGQNVTLSCEQNLNHDAMYWYRQDPGQGLRLIYYSQIVNDFQKGDIAEGYSVSREKKESFPLTVTSAQKNPTAFYLCATPGRGGTGELFFGEGSRLTVL.